What follows describes a single T cell receptor beta chain. V was clipped by 4 bases and J by 5 bases; unmatched bases: 6. The CDR3 has 15 amino acids. Germline CDR1 reads SGDLS; CDR2 reads YYNGEE. As originally analysed: Estimation of nucleated cell counts was performed using reference gene primer amplification. Clones were sequenced by immunoSEQ multiplex PCR, and TCRdb holds only the in-frame ones, with some missing. V and J calls and clone size are copied from that table; D and trimming were computed from the DNA. The top ten clones hold 9.5% to 13% of a sample with about 180,000 clones, approximately 83% of them seen once. These data belong to a study of blood T cell repertoires in COVID-19. Study at large: The cDNA or gDNA used as material had been derived from T cells, B-cell-depleted T cells, or PBMCs.

Sequencing was carried out using peripheral blood. J is TRBJ2-1 and V is TRBV9; TRBD1 aligns across 10 bases. The origin of this receptor is a human donor with active or convalescent COVID-19. The donor label of this sample is uncertain. The CDR3 DNA follows: TGTGCCAGCAGCCCGAGACAGGGGGCAGACAATGAGCAGTTCTTC. It is translated as CASSPRQGADNEQFF.